The rows below give T cell receptor beta chains drawn from one sample of a study of T cell responses to AZD1222 COVID-19 vaccine. Clones were sequenced by immunoSEQ multiplex PCR, and TCRdb holds only the in-frame ones, with some missing. The sample records about 100,000 clones, 88% being singletons. Sequenced material: peripheral blood, taken on day 0 of AZD1222 vaccination. The receptors shown here come from an adult in good health. The CDR3 runs from the conserved cysteine through the conserved F or W. Fields, in order: V gene, clone size, D gene, J gene, CDR3 protein, CDR3 DNA. The D gene is left open where the match is weak. The size of a clone is reported for some rows only, either as once, few or many, or as a class for expanded clones.

TRBV7-2	.	.	TRBJ2-1	CASSSIRGDSPLEQFF	TGTGCCAGCAGCTCAATAAGGGGGGACAGCCCTTTAGAGCAGTTCTTC
TRBV6-1	.	TRBD2	TRBJ2-2	CASSEASGEGTGELFF	TGTGCCAGCAGTGAGGCTAGCGGAGAAGGCACCGGGGAGCTGTTTTTT
TRBV10-3	.	TRBD2	TRBJ2-1	CASTREPYNEQFF	TGTGCCTCGACGCGGGAGCCGTACAATGAGCAGTTCTTC
TRBV29-1	.	TRBD1	TRBJ2-1	CSASRDRVSDEQFF	TGCAGCGCGTCCCGGGACAGGGTTTCGGATGAGCAGTTCTTC
TRBV19	.	TRBD1	TRBJ1-4	CASSTYGTVWGEKLFF	TGTGCCAGTAGTACCTACGGGACAGTTTGGGGCGAAAAACTGTTTTTT
TRBV4-2	few	TRBD2	TRBJ2-4	CASSQPGRGLAGGGAKNIQYF	TGTGCCAGCAGCCAACCCGGTAGGGGACTAGCGGGAGGGGGAGCCAAAAACATTCAGTACTTC
TRBV5-4	.	.	TRBJ2-7	CASSPKGGMSHYEQYF	TGTGCCAGCAGCCCTAAAGGAGGGATGAGTCACTACGAGCAGTACTTC
TRBV7-9	.	TRBD1	TRBJ2-7	CASTPRGQGYEQYF	TGTGCCAGCACCCCTAGGGGACAGGGCTACGAGCAGTACTTC
TRBV2	.	.	TRBJ1-6	CASRTGPTNSPLHF	TGTGCCAGCAGGACGGGACCGACTAATTCACCCCTCCACTTT
TRBV19	medium-sized	.	TRBJ1-1	CASSIGRNTEAFF	TGTGCCAGTAGTATTGGGAGGAACACTGAAGCTTTCTTT
TRBV19	.	TRBD1	TRBJ2-1	CASSVPGQNYNEQFF	TGTGCCAGTAGTGTACCGGGACAGAATTACAATGAGCAGTTCTTC
TRBV4-3	.	.	TRBJ2-2	CASSQERVATGELFF	TGCGCCAGCAGCCAAGAACGTGTTGCTACCGGGGAGCTGTTTTTT
TRBV3-1/TRBV3-2	once	.	TRBJ1-1	CASSQNSGVQAFF	TGTGCCAGCAGCCAAAACTCGGGGGTCCAAGCTTTCTTT
TRBV6-1	.	TRBD2	TRBJ2-1	CASSEIAGVGEQFF	TGTGCCAGCAGTGAAATAGCGGGAGTCGGGGAGCAGTTCTTC
TRBV11-3	.	.	TRBJ2-7	CASSFGPQSSYEQYF	TGTGCCAGCAGCTTCGGTCCCCAAAGCTCCTACGAGCAGTACTTC
TRBV6-2/TRBV6-3	.	TRBD1	TRBJ1-5	CASSTQGGNQPQHF	TGTGCCAGCAGTACACAGGGGGGAAATCAGCCCCAGCATTTT
TRBV9	.	.	TRBJ2-3	CASSVAGLGTDTQYF	TGTGCCAGCAGCGTAGCAGGCCTGGGCACAGATACGCAGTATTTT
TRBV7-7	.	TRBD2	TRBJ2-1	CASSSGTSGRNEQFF	TGTGCCAGCAGCTCCGGGACTAGCGGGAGAAATGAGCAGTTCTTC
TRBV6-5	.	.	TRBJ2-7	CASSPGQISYEQYF	TGTGCCAGCAGTCCGGGACAAATTTCCTACGAGCAGTACTTC
TRBV6-2/TRBV6-3	.	.	TRBJ2-6	CASSYRGSGANVLTF	TGTGCCAGCAGTTATCGGGGGTCTGGGGCCAACGTCCTGACTTTC
TRBV4-3	.	.	TRBJ1-3	CASSQEPPPGIAGNTIYF	TGCGCCAGCAGCCAAGAACCCCCCCCCGGGATAGCCGGAAACACCATATATTTT
TRBV7-2	few	.	TRBJ2-6	CASSFFGANVLTF	TGTGCCAGCAGCTTTTTCGGGGCCAACGTCCTGACTTTC